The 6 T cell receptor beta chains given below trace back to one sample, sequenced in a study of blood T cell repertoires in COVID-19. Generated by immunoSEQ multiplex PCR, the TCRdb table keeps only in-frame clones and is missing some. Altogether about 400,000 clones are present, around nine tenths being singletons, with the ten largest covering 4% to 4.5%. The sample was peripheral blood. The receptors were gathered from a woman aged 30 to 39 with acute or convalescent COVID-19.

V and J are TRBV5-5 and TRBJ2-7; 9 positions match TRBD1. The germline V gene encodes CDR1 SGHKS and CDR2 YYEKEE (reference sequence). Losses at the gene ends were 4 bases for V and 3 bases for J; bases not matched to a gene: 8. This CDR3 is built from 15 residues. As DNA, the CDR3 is TGTGCCAGCAGCAAAGAGACAGGGGGGTACTACGAGCAGTACTTC. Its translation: CASSKETGGYYEQYF.

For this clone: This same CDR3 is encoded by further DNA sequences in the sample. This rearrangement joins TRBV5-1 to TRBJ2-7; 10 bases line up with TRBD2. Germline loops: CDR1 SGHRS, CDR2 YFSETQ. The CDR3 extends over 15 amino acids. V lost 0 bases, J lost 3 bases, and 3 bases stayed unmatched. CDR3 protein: CASSLGAGGRYEQYF. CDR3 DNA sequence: TGCGCCAGCAGCTTGGGAGCGGGGGGGCGCTACGAGCAGTACTTC.

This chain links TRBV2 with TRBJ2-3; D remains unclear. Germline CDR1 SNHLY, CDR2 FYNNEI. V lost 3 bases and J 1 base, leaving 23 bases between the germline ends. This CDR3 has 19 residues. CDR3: CASSDHRLNLDWGTDTQYF. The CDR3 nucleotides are TGTGCCAGCAGTGATCATCGCCTAAACCTAGACTGGGGCACAGATACGCAGTATTTT.

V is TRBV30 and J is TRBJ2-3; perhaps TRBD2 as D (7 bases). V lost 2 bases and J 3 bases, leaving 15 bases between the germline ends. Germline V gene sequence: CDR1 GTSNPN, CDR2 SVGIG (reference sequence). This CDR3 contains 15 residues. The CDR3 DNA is TGTGCCTGGAGTTCCACCGGGGGGCTTACAGATACGCAGTATTTT. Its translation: CAWSSTGGLTDTQYF.

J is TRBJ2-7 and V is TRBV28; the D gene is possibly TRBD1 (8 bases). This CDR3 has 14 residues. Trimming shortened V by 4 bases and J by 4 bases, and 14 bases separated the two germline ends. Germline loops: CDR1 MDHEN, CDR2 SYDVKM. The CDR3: CASSWTGRGYEQYF. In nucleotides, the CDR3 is TGTGCCAGCAGTTGGACAGGGAGGGGGTACGAGCAGTACTTC.

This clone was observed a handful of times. In nucleotides, the CDR3 is TGTGCCAGCGGCCGGGACAGGGCTCTTAATTCACCCCTCCACTTT. This codes for CASGRDRALNSPLHF. The genes are TRBV6-5 and TRBJ1-6; 9 nucleotides match TRBD1. Germline CDR1 reads MNHEY; CDR2 reads SVGAGI. This CDR3 has 15 amino acids. J lost 6 bases, V lost 8 bases, and 8 bases had no gene match.